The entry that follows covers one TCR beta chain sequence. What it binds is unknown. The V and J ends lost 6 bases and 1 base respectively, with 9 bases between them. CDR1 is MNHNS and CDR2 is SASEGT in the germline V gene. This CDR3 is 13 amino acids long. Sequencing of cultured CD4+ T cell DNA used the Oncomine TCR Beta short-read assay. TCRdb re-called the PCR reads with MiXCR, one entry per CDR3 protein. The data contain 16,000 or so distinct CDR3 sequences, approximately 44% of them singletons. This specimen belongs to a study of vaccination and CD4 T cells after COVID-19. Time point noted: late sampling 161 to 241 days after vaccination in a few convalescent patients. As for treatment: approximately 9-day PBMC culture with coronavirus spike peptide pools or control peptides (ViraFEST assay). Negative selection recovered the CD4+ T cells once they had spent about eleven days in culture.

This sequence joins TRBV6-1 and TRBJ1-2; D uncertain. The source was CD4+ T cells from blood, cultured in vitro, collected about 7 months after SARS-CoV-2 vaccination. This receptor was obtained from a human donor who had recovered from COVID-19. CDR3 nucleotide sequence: TGTGCCAGCAGCCCAACAGATAACTATGGCTACACCTTC. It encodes CASSPTDNYGYTF.